A selection of T cell receptor delta chains follows, all from one sample in a study of gamma-delta chains in newborns, infants, children. TCRdb used CATT to re-call clones from the reads. Of 8,500 to 10,000 delta-chain clones listed, approximately 22% are singletons. Sequences were obtained from blood. These receptors came from a child who was a newborn, infant or young child, either healthy, febrile or measles-vaccinated (not recorded which). The CDR3 runs from the conserved cysteine through the conserved F or W. D genes are given only for firm matches. Size tells how often a clone was seen (once, few, many) or the class of an expanded clone, and some rows leave it out.

d_gene: TRDD3
abundance: NA
len: 12
j_gene: TRDJ1
v_gene: TRDV3
CDR3nt: TGTGCCTCTGGGGGGGCCACCGGTAAACTCATCTTT
CDR3aa: CASGGATGKLIF

d_gene: TRDD3
abundance: NA
len: 15
j_gene: TRDJ1
v_gene: TRDV3
CDR3nt: TGTGCCGGAACCTTCCGACTGGGGGATACCGATAAACTCATCTTT
CDR3aa: CAGTFRLGDTDKLIF

d_gene: TRDD3
abundance: few
len: 21
j_gene: TRDJ2
v_gene: TRDV2
CDR3nt: TGTGCCTGTGACACCGGCGGCCTACTGGGGGATACCCTGTCCTTGACAGCACAACCCTTCTTT
CDR3aa: CACDTGGLLGDTLSLTAQPFF

d_gene: NA
abundance: NA
len: 22
j_gene: TRDJ1
v_gene: TRDV1
CDR3nt: TGTGCTCTTGGGGCAAAGTCCAAATCGCTCTTAAACTGGGTGAAGTACACCGATAAACTCATCTTT
CDR3aa: CALGAKSKSLLNWVKYTDKLIF

d_gene: TRDD3
abundance: NA
len: 19
j_gene: TRDJ1
v_gene: TRDV2
CDR3nt: TGTGCCTGTGACGCCGTACTGAGGGATACGCTCCTTCATACCGATAAACTCATCTTT
CDR3aa: CACDAVLRDTLLHTDKLIF

d_gene: TRDD3
abundance: NA
len: 18
j_gene: TRDJ3
v_gene: TRDV2
CDR3nt: TGTGCCTGTGACACTGGGGGATACGAATCGTGGGACACCCGACAGATGTTTTTC
CDR3aa: CACDTGGYESWDTRQMFF

d_gene: TRDD3
abundance: once
len: 21
j_gene: TRDJ3
v_gene: TRDV2
CDR3nt: TGTGCCTGTGACCCGACACTGGGGGACACGGCGAGCTCCTGGGACACCCGAAAGGTGTTTTTC
CDR3aa: CACDPTLGDTASSWDTRKVFF

d_gene: TRDD3
abundance: medium-sized
len: 18
j_gene: TRDJ1
v_gene: TRDV2
CDR3nt: TGTGCCTGTGACCCTCTAGGTGGGGGATACAGCTCGACCGATAAACTCATCTTT
CDR3aa: CACDPLGGGYSSTDKLIF

d_gene: TRDD3
abundance: few
len: 18
j_gene: TRDJ1
v_gene: TRDV2
CDR3nt: TGTGCCTGTGACCCCCTCGTACTGGGGGATACAATCACCGATAAACTCATCTTT
CDR3aa: CACDPLVLGDTITDKLIF

d_gene: TRDD3
abundance: few
len: 20
j_gene: TRDJ3
v_gene: TRDV2
CDR3nt: TGTGCCTGTGACACCTTACTGGGGGATACGTTCTCCTGGGACACCCGACAGATGTTTTTC
CDR3aa: CACDTLLGDTFSWDTRQMFF

d_gene: NA
abundance: NA
len: 19
j_gene: TRDJ1
v_gene: TRDV2
CDR3nt: TGTGCCTGTGACCCCCTTCAGGTGGTGGGACCTGAGACCCTCCCTCGACTCATCTTT
CDR3aa: CACDPLQVVGPETLPRLIF

d_gene: TRDD3
abundance: few
len: 19
j_gene: TRDJ1
v_gene: TRDV2
CDR3nt: TGTGCCTGTGACATACTGGGGGATACGCAATTGCAAATTACCGATAAACTCATCTTT
CDR3aa: CACDILGDTQLQITDKLIF

d_gene: NA
abundance: few
len: 19
j_gene: TRDJ3
v_gene: TRDV2
CDR3nt: TGTGCCTGTGACACCGCCGGGGGACTGAGCTCCTGGGACACCCGACAGATGTTTTTC
CDR3aa: CACDTAGGLSSWDTRQMFF

d_gene: TRDD3
abundance: few
len: 20
j_gene: TRDJ3
v_gene: TRDV2
CDR3nt: TGTGCCTGTGACACTACTGGGGGATACGCCAGCTCCTGGGACACCCGACAGATGTTTTTC
CDR3aa: CACDTTGGYASSWDTRQMFF

d_gene: TRDD3
abundance: NA
len: 18
j_gene: TRDJ1
v_gene: TRDV2
CDR3nt: TGTGCCTGTGTAACGATGGCTAACTGGGGGAATTACACCGATAAACTCATCTTT
CDR3aa: CACVTMANWGNYTDKLIF

d_gene: TRDD3
abundance: few
len: 17
j_gene: TRDJ2
v_gene: TRDV2
CDR3nt: TGTGCCTGTGACAAGTTACTGGGGGATACGGGGACAGCACAACTCTTCTTT
CDR3aa: CACDKLLGDTGTAQLFF

d_gene: TRDD3
abundance: medium-sized
len: 15
j_gene: TRDJ1
v_gene: TRDV2
CDR3nt: TGTGCCTGTGACACCTTGGTGGGGGATACGGATAAACTCATCTTT
CDR3aa: CACDTLVGDTDKLIF

d_gene: TRDD3
abundance: few
len: 16
j_gene: TRDJ1
v_gene: TRDV2
CDR3nt: TGTGCCTGTGATCCCATGCTGGGGGATACGCGCGATAAACTCATCTTT
CDR3aa: CACDPMLGDTRDKLIF

d_gene: NA
abundance: few
len: 15
j_gene: TRDJ1
v_gene: TRDV2
CDR3nt: TGTGCCTGTGACTCCGTAGGAGGTTTAGCCCCAGGACTCATCTTT
CDR3aa: CACDSVGGLAPGLIF

d_gene: TRDD3
abundance: few
len: 15
j_gene: TRDJ1
v_gene: TRDV2
CDR3nt: TGTGCCTGTGACATACTGGGGGCGTACACCGATAAACTCATCTTT
CDR3aa: CACDILGAYTDKLIF

d_gene: TRDD3
abundance: few
len: 17
j_gene: TRDJ3
v_gene: TRDV2
CDR3nt: TGTGCCTGTGACACCACTGGGGGCTCCTGGGACACCCGACAGATGTTTTTC
CDR3aa: CACDTTGGSWDTRQMFF

d_gene: NA
abundance: NA
len: 15
j_gene: TRDJ1
v_gene: TRDV2
CDR3nt: TGTGCCTGTGACATCTTAGGGGCAGGCACCGATAAACTCATCTTT
CDR3aa: CACDILGAGTDKLIF

d_gene: TRDD3
abundance: NA
len: 18
j_gene: TRDJ1
v_gene: TRDV2
CDR3nt: TGTGCCTGTGACTCGCGAGGGACTGGGGGAACGGAAACCGATAAACTCATCTTT
CDR3aa: CACDSRGTGGTETDKLIF

d_gene: TRDD3
abundance: NA
len: 20
j_gene: TRDJ3
v_gene: TRDV2
CDR3nt: TGTGCCTGTGACACCGGGGGGATTCCCGGGGGTTCCTGGGACACCCGAAAGATGTTTTTC
CDR3aa: CACDTGGIPGGSWDTRKMFF

d_gene: TRDD3
abundance: few
len: 15
j_gene: TRDJ1
v_gene: TRDV2
CDR3nt: TGTGCCTGTGTTTCACTGGGGGATTCCACCGATAAACTCATCTTT
CDR3aa: CACVSLGDSTDKLIF